The entry below gives a single T cell receptor beta chain sequence along with its context. Profiled with immunoSEQ multiplex PCR; TCRdb holds only in-frame clones, not every one. The sample holds about 120,000 clones, more than 85% seen once. The sample belongs to a study of T cell responses to AZD1222 COVID-19 vaccine. CDR1 SGHNT and CDR2 YYREEE come from the germline V gene (reference sequence). The CDR3 covers 15 residues. V gave up 4 bases and J gave up 2 bases, with 15 bases separating them. Source: peripheral blood, taken 28 days after the second AZD1222 dose. This TCR was sampled from an adult who received the AZD1222 COVID-19 vaccine. The J gene is TRBJ1-2, the V gene TRBV5-4; the D gene is possibly TRBD1 (6 bases). The CDR3 region is CASSRPGTQNYGYTF. CDR3 sequence (DNA): TGTGCCAGCAGCCGACCCGGGACACAGAACTATGGCTACACCTTC.